This T cell receptor (beta chain) was observed in a study of blood T cells in healthy people across ages. This clonotype has a handful of counts. This CDR3 is built from 14 residues. The germline V and J ends were trimmed by 6 bases and 4 bases, with 12 bases remaining between them. Germline V gene sequence: CDR1 SGHDN, CDR2 FVKESK. A second roughly 6 to 12 cycle PCR used barcoded and J-beta primers. Via MiXCR, TCRdb re-called the 5' RACE reads, giving one row per CDR3 protein. The table shows 600,000 to 1,000,000 distinct CDR3 sequences, with 20% to 25% occurring only once. The sample was also reused in another study, on T cells of mothers and their children. Per that study: Sequencing revealed no T cell clones that were persistent and microchimeric.

Sample: blood. V is TRBV14 and J is TRBJ2-2; D perhaps matches TRBD2 (6 bases). This sequence originates from a boy aged 5-17 years in good health. CDR3 loop: CASSILGGTGELFF. The CDR3 DNA reads TGTGCCAGCAGTATTCTCGGGGGCACCGGGGAGCTGTTTTTT.